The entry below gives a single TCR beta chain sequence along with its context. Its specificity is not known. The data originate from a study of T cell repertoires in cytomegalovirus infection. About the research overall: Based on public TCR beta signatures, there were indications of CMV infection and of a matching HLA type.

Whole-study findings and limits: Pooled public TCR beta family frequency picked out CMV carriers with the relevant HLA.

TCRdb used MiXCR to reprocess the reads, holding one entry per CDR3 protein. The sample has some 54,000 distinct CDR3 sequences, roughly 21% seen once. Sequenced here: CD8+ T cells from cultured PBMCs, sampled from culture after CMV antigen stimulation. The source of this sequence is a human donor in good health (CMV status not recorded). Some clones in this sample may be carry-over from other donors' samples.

The CDR3 nucleotides are TGTGCCAGCAGAGGAGCGAACCCTCCCTACGAGCAGTACTTC. Translating it yields CASRGANPPYEQYF. The chain recombines TRBV11-2 with TRBJ2-7; D gene ambiguous. Between the trimmed V and J ends, which lost 6 bases and 2 bases, there was a span of 14 bases. CDR3 length: 14 residues. CDR1 and CDR2 (germline): SGHAT, FQNNGV.